A single sample gave rise to the 29 T cell receptor beta chains below, sequenced in a study of regulatory T cells in long-lasting Graves disease. Libraries of TCR beta came from iRepertoire HTBI primers plus Arm-PCR of CDR3 regions. A single record per CDR3 protein comes from TCRdb applying MiXCR to the multiplex PCR reads. Found here are over 300,000 distinct CDR3 sequences, 15% to 18% of them singletons; the top ten hold about 24%. Time point described: newly diagnosed GD, antithyroid drugs for less than 3 months. Isolated PBMC RNA provided the starting material for the TCR library. The specimen comprised peripheral blood mononuclear cells (PBMCs), sampled at new diagnosis, from a patient treated with antithyroid drugs. The receptors originated from a female donor with Graves disease.

This clonotype occurred many times. This rearrangement joins TRBV5-1 to TRBJ2-7, with 12 bases fitting TRBD1. Trimming at V came to 6 bases and at J to 5 bases, leaving 9 bases not matched to a gene. CDR3 length: 15 residues. CDR1 is SGHRS, CDR2 YFSETQ, per germline. Here the CDR3 DNA reads TGCGCCAGCACTCATTTGGGACAGGGGGCCGACGAGCAGTACTTC. This encodes CASTHLGQGADEQYF.

The table lists this clonotype with many counts. V and J are TRBV12-3 or TRBV12-4 and TRBJ1-1; a weak D match, TRBD1 (5 bases). Trimming took 6 bases from V and 5 from J, leaving 13 bases between them. The CDR3 contains 13 residues. The CDR3: CASSPGGWTEAFF. The CDR3 nucleotides are TGTGCCAGCAGCCCCGGGGGGTGGACTGAAGCTTTCTTT.

In this sample, this clonotype turned up many times. The chain links TRBV29-1 to TRBJ2-2; D is possibly TRBD1 (5 bases). This CDR3 has 17 amino acids. The germline V gene encodes CDR1 SQVTM and CDR2 ANQGSEA. The V end lost 6 bases, the J end lost 2 bases, and 22 bases lay between the germline ends. CDR3 region: CSVTRGLGVLNTGELFF. The CDR3 bases are TGCAGCGTCACAAGAGGTTTAGGGGTCTTAAACACCGGGGAGCTGTTTTTT.

This clonotype was counted many times. The chain couples TRBV20-1 to TRBJ1-4; possibly TRBD1 for D (6 bases). The CDR3 is made up of 14 amino acids. With 0 bases removed from V and 7 bases from J, the gap between germline ends came to 12 bases. CDR1 is DFQATT, CDR2 SNEGSKA, per germline (reference sequence). The CDR3 coding sequence is TGCAGTGCTAGAGAAGGGGGAAGAAGTGAAAAACTGTTTTTT. The encoded protein is CSAREGGRSEKLFF.

The chain links TRBV2 to TRBJ1-5, with D perhaps TRBD1 (6 bases). V lost 6 bases and J 4 bases, leaving 13 bases between the germline ends. The length of the CDR3 is 14 residues. From germline, CDR1 is SNHLY and CDR2 FYNNEI. The CDR3 DNA sequence: TGTGCCAGCAGCCCCGGGACAACGAATCAGCCCCAGCATTTT. Encoded protein: CASSPGTTNQPQHF.

This clonotype was recorded many times. The V and J genes are TRBV2 and TRBJ1-1; D is possibly TRBD1 (6 bases). The CDR3 runs to 15 residues. Germline CDR1 and CDR2: SNHLY and FYNNEI. Trimming left V 1 base short and J 6 bases short, with 15 bases between. For the CDR3, the DNA is TGTGCCAGCAGTGAAGTCTGGGGGCGCCTCGCTGAAGCTTTCTTT. Amino acid sequence: CASSEVWGRLAEAFF. The variable domain in full, completed from reference TRBV2 and TRBJ1-1, reads EPEVTQTPSHQVTQMGQEVILRCVPISNHLYFYWYRQILGQKVEFLVSFYNNEISEKSEIFDDQFSVERPDGSNFTLKIRSTKLEDSAMYFCASSEVWGRLAEAFFGQGTRLTVV.

In this sample, this clonotype turned up many times. The chain carries TRBV12-3 or TRBV12-4 and TRBJ1-4; a possible D gene is TRBD1 (6 bases). The CDR3 length is 14 residues. V was trimmed by 5 bases and J by 12 bases, leaving 19 bases between them. CDR3 DNA sequence: TGTGCCAGCAGTCGGGGGACAAGGGCCCTTGAACTGTTTTTT. Translation: CASSRGTRALELFF.

This clonotype appeared many times. The genes are TRBV12-3 or TRBV12-4 and TRBJ2-5, with TRBD1 matching over 7 bases. V dropped 6 bases and J dropped 5; count of bases not matched to a gene: 6. The CDR3 covers 13 residues. CDR3 in amino acids: CASRTTGDETQYF. DNA for the CDR3: TGTGCCAGCAGAACTACAGGGGACGAGACCCAGTACTTC.

This clonotype appeared a few times. The CDR3: CAGSPAGDFHEQYF. CDR3 bases: TGTGCCGGTTCCCCAGCGGGAGATTTCCACGAGCAGTACTTC. This chain links TRBV27 with TRBJ2-7; 8 bases line up with TRBD2. There are 14 residues in the CDR3. Germline trimming cut 11 bases from V and 5 bases from J; bases unmatched to any gene: 14. Germline-derived CDR1 and CDR2 are MNHEY and SMNVEV (reference sequence).

Many counts were recorded for this clonotype. The DNA of the CDR3 is TGTGCCAGCAGTGAAGCGGTTTCGGGCGGCTACACCTTC. As protein: CASSEAVSGGYTF. The chain joins TRBV6-2 or TRBV6-3 to TRBJ1-2; D not resolved. Germline V gene lookup returns CDR1 MNHEY and CDR2 SVGEGT. This CDR3 spans 13 amino acids. V was cut by 5 bases and J by 8 bases, with 15 bases left in between.

This clonotype was seen ten or more times. The genes are TRBV3-1 and TRBJ2-7, with D possibly matching TRBD2 (5 bases). Germline V gene data show CDR1 as LGHDT and CDR2 as YNNKEL (reference sequence). The V and J ends lost 4 bases and 4 bases respectively, with 14 bases between them. This CDR3 is built from 14 residues. The chain's CDR3 is CASSLGVQLYEQYF. The CDR3 DNA reads TGTGCCAGCAGCCTCGGGGTCCAATTATACGAGCAGTACTTC.

This clonotype was picked up many times. In DNA form, the CDR3 reads TGTGCCAGCAGATCTCCTCACCTGGAGAAAAATGAGCAGTTCTTC. Its protein product is CASRSPHLEKNEQFF. V is TRBV28 and J is TRBJ2-1; D is uncertain. Germline CDR1 is MDHEN and CDR2 is SYDVKM. The CDR3 spans 15 residues. The ends were cut back, 6 bases at V and 7 bases at J, with 19 bases in the middle.

This clonotype was recorded at least ten times. The chain joins TRBV9 to TRBJ1-2; D uncertain. Germline values: CDR1 SGDLS, CDR2 YYNGEE. Trimming left V 5 bases short and J 0 bases short, with 8 bases between. The CDR3 is made up of 13 amino acids. The CDR3 loop reads CASRGAANYGYTF. CDR3 DNA: TGTGCCAGCAGGGGAGCCGCTAACTATGGCTACACCTTC.

The CDR3 DNA sequence: TGCAGCGTTGAAGATCTGGGGCTAGCGGGAGCCAATGAGCAGTTCTTC. Translated, it gives CSVEDLGLAGANEQFF. V is TRBV29-1 and J is TRBJ2-1; 10 nucleotides agree with TRBD2. From germline, CDR1 is SQVTM and CDR2 ANQGSEA. The CDR3 length is 16 residues. J was trimmed by 6 bases and V by 0 bases; bases with no gene match: 8.

In this sample, this clonotype turned up a few times. The chain couples TRBV7-9 to TRBJ1-2; D is possibly TRBD1 (6 bases). This CDR3 has 15 amino acids. V lost 5 bases, J lost 12 bases, and 25 bases lay in between. Germline V gene data show CDR1 as SEHNR and CDR2 as FQNEAQ (reference sequence). The CDR3 region has the DNA TGTGCCAGCAGCCCCGAGGGGGTTTGGACCTCCGGCCACACCTTC. This encodes CASSPEGVWTSGHTF.

This clonotype was detected ten times or more. This chain links TRBV7-2 with TRBJ2-1, with D possibly being TRBD2 (6 bases). Germline V CDR1 and CDR2: SGHTA, FQGNSA. There are 16 residues in the CDR3. V lost 4 bases to trimming and J lost 2 bases, with 15 bases between them. The CDR3 DNA follows: TGTGCCAGCAGCTCGCGGGGAGGTATCACCTACAATGAGCAGTTCTTC. This gives the protein CASSSRGGITYNEQFF.

This clonotype occurred a few times. This sequence joins TRBV20-1 and TRBJ2-5; 10 nucleotides agree with TRBD2. This CDR3 region has 15 residues. The germline V gene has CDR1 DFQATT and CDR2 SNEGSKA (reference sequence). V lost 3 bases and J lost 0; bases outside the gene matches: 4. The DNA of the CDR3 is TGCAGTGCTAGTCGTACTAGCGGGAACCAAGAGACCCAGTACTTC. This sequence encodes CSASRTSGNQETQYF.

In this sample, this clonotype turned up many times. The V gene is TRBV11-2, the J gene TRBJ2-1; D may correspond to TRBD1 or TRBD2 (5 bases each). This CDR3 contains 17 residues. Per the germline V gene, CDR1 is SGHAT and CDR2 is FQNNGV. Trimming stripped 3 bases from V and 5 bases from J, with 20 bases between. CDR3 DNA: TGTGCCAGCAGCTTGACCGTTTCCGGACGGGGCCACAATGAGCAGTTCTTC. Translation gives CASSLTVSGRGHNEQFF.

The CDR3 DNA sequence: TGTGCCAGCAGCGGGGGGGGTGAAAGGGAGTACCAAGAGACCCAGTACTTC. It encodes CASSGGGEREYQETQYF. The rearrangement links TRBV12-3 or TRBV12-4 to TRBJ2-5, with 8 positions matching TRBD2. The CDR3 length is 17 residues. V lost 6 bases and J lost 0; bases outside the gene matches: 12.

This clonotype was seen ten or more times. The V and J genes are TRBV12-3 or TRBV12-4 and TRBJ2-3, with 7 bases identical to TRBD2. This CDR3 has 11 amino acids. V was clipped by 6 bases and J by 10 bases; unmatched bases: 4. Here the CDR3 DNA reads TGTGCCAGCAGGCTTGCGGGAGCGCAGTATTTT. Its translation: CASRLAGAQYF.

This clonotype was counted many times. The rearrangement links TRBV2 to TRBJ2-2; D not resolved. CDR1 SNHLY and CDR2 FYNNEI come from the germline V gene. The CDR3 totals 15 residues. V lost 8 bases to trimming and J lost 2 bases, with 15 bases between them. CDR3 region: CASAGRVANTGELFF. The CDR3 DNA sequence: TGTGCCAGCGCTGGACGGGTAGCAAACACCGGGGAGCTGTTTTTT.

The table lists this clonotype with many counts. V usage is TRBV6-2 or TRBV6-3 and J usage is TRBJ2-7; 9 bases line up with TRBD1. J lost 3 bases, V lost 6 bases, and 9 bases had no gene match. The V gene's germline CDR1 is MNHEY and CDR2 SVGEGT. The CDR3 consists of 15 residues. Here the CDR3 reads CASRNYRDRDYEQYF. DNA of the CDR3: TGTGCCAGCAGGAACTACCGGGACAGGGACTACGAGCAGTACTTC.

This clonotype occurred a few times. Lacking the conserved final phenylalanine or tryptophan, this CDR3 likely reflects a read error. V usage is TRBV5-1 and J usage is TRBJ1-5, with TRBD1 matching 7 bases. J gave up 4 bases and V 2 bases, and 6 bases lay outside the gene matches. The CDR3 extends over 15 amino acids. Germline V gene data show CDR1 as SGHRS and CDR2 as YFSETQ. The CDR3 nucleotides read TGCGCCAGCAGCTTAGAACCGGGACAGAATCAGCCCCAGCATCTT. This gives the protein CASSLEPGQNQPQHL.

The table lists this clonotype with many counts. The gene calls are TRBV18 and TRBJ2-5; tentatively, D is TRBD2 (6 bases). Germline values: CDR1 KGHSH, CDR2 LQKENI. V lost 2 bases, J lost 3 bases, and 7 bases lay in between. The CDR3 covers 13 residues. For the CDR3, the DNA is TGTGCCAGCTCACCAGGCGGGGAAGAGACCCAGTACTTC. This codes for CASSPGGEETQYF.

This clonotype showed up many times. The V gene is TRBV12-3 or TRBV12-4, the J gene TRBJ1-2; D is unclear. V was pared by 4 bases and J by 4 bases, with 10 bases between. This CDR3 region has 13 residues. The CDR3 bases are TGTGCCAGCAGTTCATTAGACCTCTATGGCTACACCTTC. This sequence encodes CASSSLDLYGYTF.

This clonotype showed up many times. This sequence joins TRBV5-1 and TRBJ2-1; D perhaps matches TRBD1 (5 bases). Trimming removed 1 base at V and 4 bases at J, with 9 bases between. The CDR3 length is 14 residues. The germline V gene has CDR1 SGHRS and CDR2 YFSETQ. The CDR3 sequence is CASSLSTAYNEQFF. The CDR3 coding sequence is TGCGCCAGCAGCTTGTCGACAGCATACAATGAGCAGTTCTTC. The whole variable domain, remainder taken from reference TRBV5-1 and TRBJ2-1, is KAGVTQTPRYLIKTRGQQVTLSCSPISGHRSVSWYQQTPGQGLQFLFEYFSETQRNKGNFPGRFSGRQFSNSRSEMNVSTLELGDSALYLCASSLSTAYNEQFFGPGTRLTVL.

DNA of the CDR3: TGTGCCAGCACCCGGACACCTTACAATGAGCAGTTCTTC. It yields the protein CASTRTPYNEQFF. The rearrangement uses TRBV2 and TRBJ2-1, with D possibly matching TRBD1 (5 bases). Trimming took off 7 bases at V and 4 bases at J, with 11 bases between the two ends. This CDR3 spans 13 amino acids. Germline V gene sequence: CDR1 SNHLY, CDR2 FYNNEI.

This clonotype has at least ten counts. This rearrangement joins TRBV7-2 to TRBJ2-2; possibly TRBD1 for D (6 bases). Germline assignment: CDR1 SGHTA and CDR2 FQGNSA. V gave up 5 bases and J gave up 3 bases, with 13 bases separating them. The CDR3 has 15 amino acids. The CDR3 loop is CASSTHRDHTGELFF. The CDR3 DNA reads as TGTGCCAGCAGCACCCACAGGGATCACACCGGGGAGCTGTTTTTT.

This clonotype was seen repeatedly, ten times or more. This chain links TRBV6-1 with TRBJ2-1; 9 bases align to TRBD2. The CDR3 runs 18 residues. Trimming at V came to 5 bases and at J to 1 base, leaving 12 bases not matched to a gene. Germline loops: CDR1 MNHNS, CDR2 SASEGT. The CDR3 DNA reads TGTGCCAGCAGTCAGGATGCTAGCGGGATCCTGTCCTACAATGAGCAGTTCTTC. Translating gives CASSQDASGILSYNEQFF.